The entry below describes one T cell receptor beta chain. The data were produced by immunoSEQ multiplex PCR, yet TCRdb's version contains in-frame clones alone and is incomplete. The sample shows under 85,000 clones, 90% of them seen only once. CDR1 is SGHNT, CDR2 YENEEA, per germline. The CDR3 runs to 18 residues. Trimming left V 1 base short and J 4 bases short, with 20 bases between. These data belong to a study of T cell changes during pregnancy in multiple sclerosis. The receptor was derived from a female donor with multiple sclerosis, enrolled in a pregnancy study. The chain has TRBV11-3 and TRBJ2-1; a possible D gene is TRBD2 (6 bases). Sequenced material: peripheral blood, taken in the third trimester of pregnancy. CDR3 bases: TGTGCCAGCAGCTTAGGGTTCAGAGGCGGGGCGGTTTACAATGAGCAGTTCTTC. Residues: CASSLGFRGGAVYNEQFF.